This TCR beta chain came from a study of blood T cells in healthy people across ages. V was cut by 0 bases and J by 1 base, with 8 bases left in between. CDR1 is SGHTS, CDR2 YDEGEE, per germline. The CDR3 has 15 amino acids. The use of a sample-barcoded 5' primer and a J-beta primer mix characterized a second PCR of about 7 to 12 cycles. Tagging of each cDNA molecule was performed by a template-switch adaptor with 12 random nucleotides. TCRdb re-called the 5' RACE reads through MiXCR, storing one row per CDR3 protein. The sample has about 640,000 distinct CDR3 sequences; about 54% are singletons. The study, taken as a whole, reports: Diversity estimated from one million T cells was considered an underestimate.

In regard to this clonotype: The antigen is unknown.

The source is a man aged 55-75 years in good health. The chain joins TRBV5-8 to TRBJ2-4; D ambiguous. The sequencing sample was made of blood. CDR3 bases: TGTGCCAGCAGCTTGGATCTCACGGCCAAAAACATTCAGTACTTC. Its translation is CASSLDLTAKNIQYF.